A single sample is the source of the 12 T cell receptor beta chains below, sequenced in a study of T cell responses to AZD1222 COVID-19 vaccine. Method: immunoSEQ multiplex PCR; TCRdb's copy keeps in-frame clones and lacks some. Of approximately 150,000 clones in the sample, roughly nine tenths are singletons; the top ten hold 1.6%. Sequenced here: peripheral blood, sampled on day 0 of AZD1222 vaccination. These receptors all stem from an adult in good health.

Only one count was recorded for this clone. The rearrangement joins TRBV10-3 to TRBJ1-1, with D tentatively TRBD1 (6 bases). There are 14 residues in the CDR3. Germline CDR1 ENHRY, CDR2 SYGVKD. The V and J ends lost 3 bases and 5 bases respectively, with 13 bases between them. The CDR3 loop is CAISDLGGRTEAFF. CDR3 DNA: TGTGCCATCAGTGATTTAGGGGGTAGGACTGAAGCTTTCTTT.

V usage is TRBV13 and J usage is TRBJ1-5, with 7 nucleotides matching TRBD1. CDR1 and CDR2 (germline): PRHDT, FYEKMQ (reference sequence). V was pared by 4 bases and J by 5 bases, with 11 bases of the junction left unmatched. The CDR3 is made up of 16 amino acids. The CDR3 loop reads CASSSRRGTVDQPQHF. Here the CDR3 DNA reads TGTGCCAGCAGCTCCCGCAGGGGGACAGTCGATCAGCCCCAGCATTTT.

The chain joins TRBV18 to TRBJ1-1, with D possibly being TRBD1 (5 bases). Germline CDR1 is KGHSH and CDR2 is LQKENI. The CDR3 has 15 amino acids. Trimming pared 2 bases from V and 2 bases from J, leaving 12 bases between. The CDR3 sequence is CASSPYDSGNTEAFF. DNA for the CDR3: TGTGCCAGCTCACCATACGACAGCGGTAACACTGAAGCTTTCTTT.

This clone appeared once. The chain couples TRBV3-1 (or the pseudogene TRBV3-2) to TRBJ1-4, with 7 nucleotides matching TRBD1. Germline values: CDR1 LGHDT, CDR2 YNNKEL (reference sequence). The V gene end was trimmed by 8 bases and the J gene end by 5 bases; junction bases not matched to a gene: 8. The CDR3 length is 14 residues. CDR3 coding DNA: TGTGCCAGCTCTAAGGGGGCCTTAAATGAAAAACTGTTTTTT. Residues: CASSKGALNEKLFF.

CDR3 nucleotides: TGTGCCACCAGCAGAGATGACAGGGGGAAACTGTTTTTT. Translated: CATSRDDRGKLFF. This rearrangement joins TRBV15 to TRBJ1-4; 9 bases line up with TRBD1. This CDR3 has 13 residues. The junction had 1 base not matched to a gene; V was cut back by 0 bases and J by 11 bases. Germline assignment: CDR1 LNHNV and CDR2 YYDKDF (reference sequence).

The rearrangement links TRBV21-1 to TRBJ2-7; TRBD1 is the table's D call and was not checked against the DNA. TRBV21-1 corresponds to a pseudogene. The CDR3 loop spans 20 amino acids. As DNA, the CDR3 is TGTGCCAGCAGAATCCCCCCCCCGACAGGGACCGAAAAACAGGGACGGGAGCAGTACTTC. Protein sequence: CASRIPPPTGTEKQGREQYF.

V and J are TRBV5-1 and TRBJ2-3; 9 bases align to TRBD2. The CDR3 has 16 amino acids. Germline V gene lookup returns CDR1 SGHRS and CDR2 YFSETQ. J lost 0 bases, V lost 4 bases, and 6 bases had no gene match. CDR3 loop: CASSTNAGGSTDTQYF. The CDR3, as DNA: TGCGCCAGCAGCACTAATGCGGGGGGGAGCACAGATACGCAGTATTTT.

This clone was seen more than once but under ten times. The junction shows a germline mismatch at one end, possibly a read error. The chain carries TRBV15 and TRBJ1-5; unclear D gene. The CDR3 length is 14 residues. Germline V gives CDR1 LNHNV, CDR2 YYDKDF (reference sequence). As DNA, the CDR3 is TGTGCCACCAGGAGAGACCGGGATGGACAGCCCCAGCATTTT. Residues: CATRRDRDGQPQHF.

The chain has TRBV4-1 and TRBJ1-1; 8 bases map to TRBD1. V lost 2 bases and J lost 1; bases outside the gene matches: 3. Germline values: CDR1 MGHRA, CDR2 YSYEKL. This CDR3 comprises 15 residues. This CDR3 is CASSQRGQGNTEAFF. As DNA, the CDR3 is TGCGCCAGCAGCCAACGCGGACAGGGGAACACTGAAGCTTTCTTT.

This clone appeared once. This chain links TRBV5-6 with TRBJ2-5; D remains unclear. There are 14 residues in the CDR3. V was trimmed by 6 bases and J by 5 bases, leaving 17 bases between them. CDR1 and CDR2 from the germline V gene are SGHDT and YYEEEE. The DNA for the CDR3 is TGTGCCAGCACCCAAGGCCCGTCGGAGGAGACCCAGTACTTC. Its translation: CASTQGPSEETQYF.

The V gene is TRBV30, the J gene TRBJ1-3; TRBD1 might be the D (5 bases). Germline V gene lookup returns CDR1 GTSNPN and CDR2 SVGIG (reference sequence). The CDR3 is made up of 17 amino acids. The V end lost 0 bases, the J end lost 0 bases, and 15 bases lay between the germline ends. The DNA for the CDR3 is TGTGCCTGGAGTGTAAGGGGTGCGGGGTTCTCTGGAAACACCATATATTTT. Its protein is CAWSVRGAGFSGNTIYF.

The chain carries TRBV2 and TRBJ1-5; 7 nucleotides align to TRBD1. The CDR3 has 14 amino acids. Losses at the gene ends were 6 bases for V and 11 bases for J; bases not matched to a gene: 13. CDR1 is SNHLY and CDR2 is FYNNEI in the germline V gene. The CDR3 spells CASSRQGYPLAQHF. DNA of the CDR3: TGTGCCAGCAGCCGACAGGGCTACCCCCTGGCCCAGCATTTT.